This T cell receptor (beta chain) was documented in a study of blood T cell repertoires in COVID-19. Across the whole study: Sample material is recorded as cDNA or gDNA derived from T cells, B-cell-depleted T cells, or PBMCs.

This clone was found many times. Libraries were prepared by immunoSEQ multiplex PCR; TCRdb keeps only in-frame clonotypes and omits some of them. The sample consists of 350,000 to 400,000 clones, 70% to 90% of them appearing once. The germline V gene encodes CDR1 SEHNR and CDR2 FQNEAQ (reference sequence). With 5 bases clipped from V and 0 bases from J, the junction kept 4 bases outside the gene matches. The CDR3 length is 16 residues. Self-reported history from a screening survey and questionnaire set each donor's cohort. This TCR derives from a woman aged 30 to 39 with acute COVID-19. The chain couples TRBV7-9 to TRBJ1-4, with 9 bases fitting TRBD1. The sequenced sample consisted of PBMCs or T cells enriched from blood (not recorded which). In nucleotides, the CDR3 is TGTGCCAGCAGCGGGGACAGGGTTGCAACTAATGAAAAACTGTTTTTT. It specifies CASSGDRVATNEKLFF.